This T cell receptor beta chain was captured by sequencing in a study of T cells in Graves' hyperthyroidism and ophthalmopathy. General study results and limits: Peripheral blood also featured most of the thyroid clonotypes expanded above 0.001. The model predicted ophthalmopathy a median around six months before onset.

Trimming removed 0 bases at V and 0 bases at J, with 6 bases between. This CDR3 is built from 13 residues. Looked up from germline, CDR1 is GTSNPN and CDR2 is SVGIG (reference sequence). This clonotype has a count of ten or more. What it binds is unknown. Amplification targeted TCR beta CDR3 regions from RNA transcripts. The HTBI set primed first-round TCR CDR3 RT-PCR. TCRdb re-analysed the multiplex PCR reads in MiXCR, keeping a single row per CDR3 protein. The table records almost 350,000 distinct CDR3 sequences, around 18% of them present only once. The V call is TRBV30, the J call TRBJ2-7; TRBD1 might be the D (5 bases). This receptor was identified in a woman aged 40 to 50 with Graves' ophthalmopathy. Sequencing used blood. The CDR3 is CAWSVGVSYEQYF. The CDR3 bases are TGTGCCTGGAGTGTAGGGGTCTCCTACGAGCAGTACTTC.